This record covers a single T cell receptor (beta chain). With V trimmed by 2 bases and J by 3 bases, 6 bases remained unmatched. The CDR3 spans 15 residues. CDR1 is LGHNA and CDR2 is YNFKEQ in the germline V gene. Seattle enrolled patients during active infection and tracked them longitudinally. This record belongs to a study of blood T cell repertoires in COVID-19. Across the study: Donors in the United States, Italy and Spain gave samples during acute or convalescent COVID-19. The cDNA or gDNA used as material had been derived from T cells, B-cell-depleted T cells, or PBMCs.

Authors' analysis steps: By means of reference gene primer amplification, nucleated cell counts were estimated. Measured with immunoSEQ multiplex PCR; TCRdb has only the in-frame clones, and not every one. V, J and clone size derive from that table, while D and trimming were established from the DNA sequence. This sample yields some 72,000 clones, of which roughly 80% are seen a single time; roughly 13% belongs to the top ten. This TCR was recovered from a man aged 50 or older with COVID-19, enrolled during active disease. The V call is TRBV4-2, the J call TRBJ2-7; 8 bases match TRBD1. The sample was peripheral blood. The DNA of the CDR3 is TGTGCCAGCAGCCAACCGGGACAGGCCGTCTACGAGCAGTACTTC. Encoded protein: CASSQPGQAVYEQYF.